This T cell receptor (beta chain) emerged from a study of blood T cell repertoires in COVID-19. TCRdb's copy holds only in-frame clones and misses some; the assay was immunoSEQ multiplex PCR. Here the sample spans around 400,000 clones, 80% to 90% being singletons. This CDR3 contains 16 residues. The V segment lost 5 bases and the J segment 1 base; nucleotides outside the gene matches: 6. CDR1 is SEHNR and CDR2 is FQNEAQ in the germline V gene (reference sequence). The clonotype originates from a man between 40 and 49 years old with acute or convalescent COVID-19. V is TRBV7-9 and J is TRBJ2-5, with TRBD1 matching 11 bases. The specimen was peripheral blood. The CDR3 region is CASSLWDRGSQETQYF. CDR3 coding DNA: TGTGCCAGCAGCCTATGGGACAGGGGGTCCCAAGAGACCCAGTACTTC.